Below are 24 T cell receptor beta chains sequenced from a single sample in a study of vaccination effects on CD4 cells after COVID-19. After expansion with viral peptide pools in the ViraFEST assay, antigen-specific CD4+ T cells were sequenced. Subsequent to a culture period of around eleven days, CD4+ T cells were isolated. Vaccinated recipients, who were negative for nucleocapsid antibodies, had no history of SARS-CoV-2 infection. Libraries were prepared by immunoSEQ multiplex PCR; TCRdb keeps only in-frame clonotypes and omits some of them. Counted here are roughly 53,000 clones, 75% to 80% occurring once; the ten biggest clones make up 5.5% to 7%. These receptors have no identified antigens. Sequenced here: CD4+ T cells from PBMCs cultured with HCoV-OC43 spike peptides, sampled before COVID-19 vaccination. As for subset: HCoV-OC43 spike overlapping peptide pool stimulation. These receptors were obtained from a human donor who received a COVID-19 vaccine.

This clone came up a few times. This rearrangement joins TRBV6-1 to TRBJ1-3; D gene uncertain. Trimming removed 0 bases from V and 7 bases from J, with 7 bases in between. The CDR3 consists of 13 residues. The germline gives CDR1 MNHNS, CDR2 SASEGT. CDR3 DNA sequence: TGTGCCAGCAGTGAAGCGAGGCCGAACACCATATATTTT. Its protein is CASSEARPNTIYF.

The chain combines TRBV6-5 with TRBJ1-1; D is perhaps TRBD1 (5 bases). The CDR3 totals 14 residues. Germline lookup yields CDR1 MNHEY and CDR2 SVGAGI. Trimming took off 7 bases at V and 2 bases at J, with 14 bases between the two ends. CDR3 DNA sequence: TGTGCCAGCACCTTCGGGGGGTCTAACACTGAAGCTTTCTTT. Its translation: CASTFGGSNTEAFF.

This chain links TRBV5-1 with TRBJ2-1; 7 bases are a match to TRBD1. This CDR3 has 15 residues. Losses at the gene ends were 4 bases for V and 0 bases for J; bases not matched to a gene: 4. Germline V gene lookup returns CDR1 SGHRS and CDR2 YFSETQ. DNA of the CDR3: TGCGCCAGCAGCCAGGACAGGAGCTCCTACAATGAGCAGTTCTTC. Translation gives CASSQDRSSYNEQFF.

The rearrangement joins TRBV6-5 to TRBJ2-1; 9 nucleotides line up with TRBD1. This CDR3 comprises 14 residues. Germline assignment: CDR1 MNHEY and CDR2 SVGAGI. The V segment lost 9 bases and the J segment 9 bases; nucleotides outside the gene matches: 12. CDR3 region: CASKRDRALPEQFF. The CDR3 DNA reads TGTGCCAGTAAACGGGACAGGGCCCTCCCTGAGCAGTTCTTC.

This clone was detected only a few times. The chain combines TRBV7-2 with TRBJ1-3; 9 positions match TRBD1. The V segment lost 5 bases and the J segment 1 base; nucleotides outside the gene matches: 3. CDR1 SGHTA and CDR2 FQGNSA come from the germline V gene. This CDR3 is 15 amino acids long. CDR3 DNA: TGTGCCAGCAGCCCGGACAGGGGATCTGGAAACACCATATATTTT. Residues: CASSPDRGSGNTIYF.

V and J are TRBV5-4 and TRBJ2-7, with 7 bases that match TRBD1. Germline values: CDR1 SGHNT, CDR2 YYREEE (reference sequence). V gave up 4 bases and J gave up 6 bases; unmatched junction bases: 10. The CDR3 runs 14 residues. CDR3 protein: CASSPPLRGSEQYV. DNA for the CDR3: TGTGCCAGCAGCCCCCCCCTCAGGGGGAGCGAGCAGTACGTC.

This clone was seen a handful of times. The chain couples TRBV18 to TRBJ1-2, with 10 bases identical to TRBD1. After removal of 3 bases from V and 0 bases from J, the junction contained 1 base not matched to a gene. The CDR3 is 15 residues long. CDR1 is KGHSH, CDR2 LQKENI, per germline. For the CDR3, the DNA is TGTGCCAGCTCACCGGGGACAGGGGCTAACTATGGCTACACCTTC. Its translation is CASSPGTGANYGYTF.

Comment on this clone: Other DNA sequences in this specimen translate into the identical CDR3. The rearrangement links TRBV24-1 to TRBJ1-5, with D tentatively TRBD1 (5 bases). V lost 2 bases and J lost 4, with 11 bases in between. From germline, CDR1 is KGHDR and CDR2 SFDVKD. This CDR3 has 15 residues. DNA for the CDR3: TGTGCCACCAGTGATTCCGGGGGGGGGAATCAGCCCCAGCATTTT. Translated: CATSDSGGGNQPQHF.

This clone occurred a few times. The chain employs TRBV6-6 and TRBJ2-7; the D call may be TRBD1 or TRBD2 (5 bases each). This CDR3 spans 16 amino acids. Between the trimmed V and J ends, which lost 5 bases and 0 bases, there was a span of 17 bases. Germline V gene lookup returns CDR1 MNHNY and CDR2 SVGAGI (reference sequence). CDR3 amino acids: CASSRRDVRSSYEQYV. The DNA for the CDR3 is TGTGCCAGCAGTCGACGGGACGTACGGAGCTCCTACGAGCAGTACGTC.

This clone was picked up a small number of times. This chain connects TRBV5-1 to TRBJ2-1; D gene ambiguous. CDR1 and CDR2 (germline): SGHRS, YFSETQ. V gave up 0 bases and J gave up 8 bases, with 12 bases separating them. The CDR3 is made up of 14 amino acids. The CDR3 DNA reads as TGCGCCAGCAGCTTGGTCGCCGGCGCGGATGAGCAGTTCTTC. It translates to CASSLVAGADEQFF. Looking up the rest from reference TRBV5-1 and TRBJ2-1 gives the full variable domain: KAGVTQTPRYLIKTRGQQVTLSCSPISGHRSVSWYQQTPGQGLQFLFEYFSETQRNKGNFPGRFSGRQFSNSRSEMNVSTLELGDSALYLCASSLVAGADEQFFGPGTRLTVL.

J is TRBJ1-1 and V is TRBV27; a weak D match, TRBD1 (5 bases). Germline CDR1 is MNHEY and CDR2 is SMNVEV (reference sequence). V lost 5 bases to trimming and J lost 4 bases, with 17 bases between them. This CDR3 spans 15 amino acids. CDR3 residues: CASSDLVPGVTEAFF. Written as DNA, the CDR3 is TGTGCCAGCAGTGACCTCGTACCGGGGGTCACTGAAGCTTTCTTT.

This clone showed up just a few times. This chain connects TRBV5-1 to TRBJ1-2, with D perhaps matching TRBD1 (5 bases). CDR1 is SGHRS, CDR2 YFSETQ, per germline. The CDR3 loop spans 16 amino acids. Trimming removed 5 bases from V and 3 bases from J, with 20 bases in between. The CDR3 reads CASRNGRDGLDYGYTF. The CDR3 DNA reads as TGCGCCAGCAGAAATGGCCGGGACGGGCTTGACTATGGCTACACCTTC.

This clone has just one count. The chain links TRBV7-2 to TRBJ1-2, with D maybe TRBD1 (6 bases). This CDR3 contains 16 residues. CDR1 is SGHTA, CDR2 FQGNSA, per germline. Deletions cut 6 bases from V and 3 bases from J, with 20 bases between. This chain's CDR3 is CASSLGGARGDYGYTF. In DNA, the CDR3 is TGTGCCAGCAGTCTCGGGGGGGCTCGTGGTGACTATGGCTACACCTTC.

CDR3 in DNA: TGTGCCAGTAGTATATCCAGGACCGCCTCTGGGGCCAACGTCCTGACTTTC. This gives the protein CASSISRTASGANVLTF. The chain links TRBV19 to TRBJ2-6; D unclear. The V end lost 2 bases, the J end lost 0 bases, and 11 bases lay between the germline ends. This CDR3 region has 17 residues. The V gene's germline CDR1 is LNHDA and CDR2 SQIVND (reference sequence).

The V call is TRBV9, the J call TRBJ1-6; 8 bases are a match to TRBD1. The germline V gene has CDR1 SGDLS and CDR2 YYNGEE. The V and J ends lost 8 bases and 3 bases, in that order; junction bases with no gene match: 4. CDR3 length equals 14 residues. The CDR3, as DNA: TGTGCCAGTACAGGACAGGGCTATAATTCACCCCTCCACTTT. Residues: CASTGQGYNSPLHF.

This chain connects TRBV27 to TRBJ2-1; no firm D call. From germline, CDR1 is MNHEY and CDR2 SMNVEV (reference sequence). CDR3 size: 12 residues. Trimming left V 3 bases short and J 10 bases short, with 10 bases between. For the CDR3, the DNA is TGTGCCAGCAGTTTTTTGGGTGGGGAGCAGTTCTTC. The encoded protein is CASSFLGGEQFF.

This clone was recorded once. The chain recombines TRBV7-2 with TRBJ2-5; 13 positions match TRBD2. Germline V gene sequence: CDR1 SGHTA, CDR2 FQGNSA. The CDR3 sequence is 15 residues long. V shed 2 bases, J shed 7 bases, and the junction held 4 bases outside the gene matches. The CDR3 region is CASSLPRLAGGTQYF. The CDR3 DNA follows: TGTGCCAGCAGCTTACCCCGACTAGCGGGGGGGACCCAGTACTTC.

The chain links TRBV30 to TRBJ1-6, with D possibly TRBD1 on 5 matching bases. With 2 bases removed from V and 8 bases from J, the gap between germline ends came to 16 bases. There are 15 residues in the CDR3. Germline CDR1 reads GTSNPN; CDR2 reads SVGIG (reference sequence). Here the CDR3 DNA reads TGTGCCTGGAGTAGAGGGACGGCGACTTATTCACCCCTCCACTTT. It codes for CAWSRGTATYSPLHF.

CDR3: CASSLSRGRKLFF. CDR3 nucleotides: TGTGCCAGCAGCTTAAGCCGGGGCCGAAAACTGTTTTTT. This sequence joins TRBV7-3 and TRBJ1-4; maybe TRBD1 (5 bases). Per germline, CDR1 SGHTA and CDR2 FQGTGA. The CDR3 totals 13 residues. Between the trimmed V and J ends, which lost 1 base and 10 bases, there was a span of 10 bases.

This chain joins TRBV5-1 and TRBJ2-1, with 8 nucleotides matching TRBD2. CDR1 and CDR2 (germline): SGHRS, YFSETQ. With V trimmed by 0 bases and J by 3 bases, 5 bases remained unmatched. This CDR3 region has 16 residues. As DNA, the CDR3 is TGCGCCAGCAGCTTGGCGGTGCGGGGGGTCTACAATGAGCAGTTCTTC. Protein sequence: CASSLAVRGVYNEQFF.

This clone came up a few times. V gene TRBV7-2 combines with J gene TRBJ2-7; D is undetermined. The CDR3 sequence is 13 residues long. V was clipped by 5 bases and J by 6 bases, with 14 bases between them. In germline, CDR1 is SGHTA, CDR2 FQGNSA. Here the CDR3 reads CASSRSDRAEQYV. DNA of the CDR3: TGTGCCAGCAGCCGTTCCGATAGGGCCGAGCAGTACGTC.

This clone was observed a single time. The CDR3 bases are TGTGCCAGCAGCTTACTGGCTAGCGGGGGGGGGAGCTCCTACAATGAGCAGTTCTTC. It specifies CASSLLASGGGSSYNEQFF. The rearrangement joins TRBV7-3 to TRBJ2-1, with 12 nucleotides matching TRBD2. J gave up 0 bases and V 2 bases, and 8 bases lay outside the gene matches. The CDR3 is made up of 19 amino acids. The germline gives CDR1 SGHTA, CDR2 FQGTGA.

In DNA form, the CDR3 reads TGCGCCACGACCCGGGCAGGGGCAGGTGATACGCAGTATTTT. Amino acids: CATTRAGAGDTQYF. J is TRBJ2-3 and V is TRBV5-1, with TRBD1 as a possible D gene (6 bases). CDR3 length: 14 residues. In germline, CDR1 is SGHRS, CDR2 YFSETQ. With 9 bases removed from V and 6 bases from J, the gap between germline ends came to 20 bases.

This chain connects TRBV19 to TRBJ1-2, with TRBD1 as a possible D gene (5 bases). V lost 2 bases and J lost 8, with 15 bases in between. Germline-derived CDR1 and CDR2 are LNHDA and SQIVND (reference sequence). The CDR3 totals 14 residues. The CDR3 is CASSIPLGESGYTF. CDR3 bases: TGTGCCAGTAGTATACCACTAGGGGAGTCGGGCTACACCTTC. Full variable domain (missing parts from reference TRBV19 and TRBJ1-2): DGGITQSPKYLFRKEGQNVTLSCEQNLNHDAMYWYRQDPGQGLRLIYYSQIVNDFQKGDIAEGYSVSREKKESFPLTVTSAQKNPTAFYLCASSIPLGESGYTFGSGTRLTVV.